The entry below describes one T cell receptor (beta chain). This record belongs to a study of technical replicates of blood from four donors. Measured with immunoSEQ multiplex PCR; TCRdb has only the in-frame clones, and not every one. The sample has some 56,000 clones; around 93% are singletons. This CDR3 is 14 amino acids long. V was clipped by 4 bases and J by 2 bases; unmatched bases: 4. The germline gives CDR1 SGHTA, CDR2 FQGNSA. This sequence joins TRBV7-2 and TRBJ2-7; 8 bases map to TRBD2. The sequence was collected from a human donor in good health. Some clones in this sample may be carry-over from other donors' samples. Sequencing was carried out using PBMCs. The CDR3 reads CASSSIAGPYEQYF. Written as DNA, the CDR3 is TGTGCCAGCAGCTCAATAGCGGGGCCCTACGAGCAGTACTTC.